The present T cell receptor (beta chain) was sequenced within a study of Ad26.COV2.S vaccination and SARS-CoV-2 variants. At the level of the study: Within the COV1001 Ad26.COV2.S trial arm, the donor was enrolled.

V was pared by 9 bases and J by 6 bases, with 9 bases between. Germline V gene sequence: CDR1 KGHDR, CDR2 SFDVKD. This CDR3 is built from 11 residues. The protocol was immunoSEQ multiplex PCR, while the TCRdb copy is restricted to in-frame clones and leaves out a portion. Of about 390,000 clones listed, 80% to 95% were seen once; the top ten hold about 1.7%. Indicated treatment: roughly 18 received Ad26.COV2.S at low or high dose, single or two shots; several received placebo; per-sample allocation not given. Material that was analyzed had been drawn on day 63 after the first vaccine or placebo injection.

This material consisted of peripheral blood, taken in a trial of Ad26.COV2.S vaccine versus placebo. J is TRBJ2-3 and V is TRBV24-1; D is uncertain. This TCR was recovered from a person aged 18-65 years who received the Ad26.COV2.S COVID-19 vaccine or a placebo. The CDR3 spells CATAARDTQYF. CDR3 bases: TGTGCCACCGCCGCGAGGGATACGCAGTATTTT.